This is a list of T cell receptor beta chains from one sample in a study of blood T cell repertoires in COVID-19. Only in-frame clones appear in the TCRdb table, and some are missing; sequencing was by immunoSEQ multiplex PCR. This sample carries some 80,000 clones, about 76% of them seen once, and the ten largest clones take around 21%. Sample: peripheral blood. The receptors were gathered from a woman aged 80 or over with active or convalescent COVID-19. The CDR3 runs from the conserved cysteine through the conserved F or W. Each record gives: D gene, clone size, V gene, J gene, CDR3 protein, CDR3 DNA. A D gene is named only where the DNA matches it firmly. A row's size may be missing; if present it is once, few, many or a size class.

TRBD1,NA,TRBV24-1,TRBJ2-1,CATSDWTGQYNEQFF,TGTGCCACCAGTGATTGGACGGGACAGTACAATGAGCAGTTCTTC
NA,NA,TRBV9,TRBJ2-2,CASSHNTGELFF,TGTGCCAGCAGCCATAACACCGGGGAGCTGTTTTTT
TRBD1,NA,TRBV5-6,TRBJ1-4,CASSPTGINEKLFF,TGTGCCAGCAGCCCGACAGGGATTAATGAAAAACTGTTTTTT
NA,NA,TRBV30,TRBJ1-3,CAWSRGRDGNTIYF,TGTGCCTGGAGTCGGGGGAGAGATGGAAACACCATATATTTT
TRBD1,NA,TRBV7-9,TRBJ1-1,CASSKDRDTEAFF,TGTGCCAGCAGCAAGGACAGGGACACTGAAGCTTTCTTT
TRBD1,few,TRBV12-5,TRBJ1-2,CASVANPGQGGYGYTF,TGTGCTAGTGTTGCAAATCCGGGACAGGGCGGCTATGGCTACACCTTC
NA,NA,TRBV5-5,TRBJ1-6,CASSLAAGAENSPLHF,TGTGCCAGCAGCTTGGCGGCGGGAGCGGAGAATTCACCCCTCCACTTT
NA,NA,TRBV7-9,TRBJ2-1,CASSLIRGLAGVNEQFF,TGTGCCAGCAGCTTAATACGAGGGCTAGCTGGCGTCAATGAGCAGTTCTTC
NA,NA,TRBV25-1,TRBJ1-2,CASSDRGVGYGYTF,TGTGCCAGCAGTGATCGGGGGGTCGGCTATGGCTACACCTTC
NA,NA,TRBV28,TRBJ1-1,CATTGGADTEAFF,TGTGCCACCACTGGGGGGGCAGACACTGAAGCTTTCTTT
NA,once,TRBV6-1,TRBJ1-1,CASSESHRNTEAFF,TGTGCCAGCAGTGAATCCCACAGGAACACTGAAGCTTTCTTT
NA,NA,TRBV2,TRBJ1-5,CASRETGNQPQHF,TGTGCCAGCAGGGAGACAGGCAATCAGCCCCAGCATTTT
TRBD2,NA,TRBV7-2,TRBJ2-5,CASSSQRGGGEETQYF,TGTGCCAGCAGCTCCCAGCGGGGGGGCGGGGAGGAGACCCAGTACTTC
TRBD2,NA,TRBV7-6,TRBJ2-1,CASSFTGLAGVSEQFF,TGTGCCAGCAGCTTCACTGGACTAGCGGGGGTCAGTGAGCAGTTCTTC
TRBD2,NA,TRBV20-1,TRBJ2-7,CSASSGTHSF,TGCAGTGCTAGTAGCGGGACTCACTCCTTC
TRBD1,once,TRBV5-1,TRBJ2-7,CASSLLRTGPTDEQYF,TGCGCCAGCAGCTTGCTCAGGACAGGGCCCACTGACGAGCAGTACTTC
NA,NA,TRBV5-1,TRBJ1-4,CASSPEAGTEKLFF,TGCGCCAGCAGCCCCGAGGCGGGTACTGAAAAACTGTTTTTT
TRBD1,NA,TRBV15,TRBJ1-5,CATSRDGQGNQPQHF,TGTGCCACCAGCAGAGATGGACAGGGGAATCAGCCCCAGCATTTT
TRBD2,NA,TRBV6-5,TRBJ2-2,CASSYSSGTGELFF,TGTGCCAGCAGTTACTCTAGCGGGACCGGGGAGCTGTTTTTT
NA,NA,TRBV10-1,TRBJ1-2,CASTNRSFSNYGYTF,TGCGCCAGCACCAACCGAAGCTTCTCTAACTATGGCTACACCTTC
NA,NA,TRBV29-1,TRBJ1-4,CSVEVQASEKLFF,TGCAGCGTTGAAGTACAGGCGAGTGAAAAACTGTTTTTT
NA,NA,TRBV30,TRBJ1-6,CAWSGPGDGGSLHF,TGTGCCTGGAGTGGCCCGGGGGACGGAGGCTCCCTCCACTTT